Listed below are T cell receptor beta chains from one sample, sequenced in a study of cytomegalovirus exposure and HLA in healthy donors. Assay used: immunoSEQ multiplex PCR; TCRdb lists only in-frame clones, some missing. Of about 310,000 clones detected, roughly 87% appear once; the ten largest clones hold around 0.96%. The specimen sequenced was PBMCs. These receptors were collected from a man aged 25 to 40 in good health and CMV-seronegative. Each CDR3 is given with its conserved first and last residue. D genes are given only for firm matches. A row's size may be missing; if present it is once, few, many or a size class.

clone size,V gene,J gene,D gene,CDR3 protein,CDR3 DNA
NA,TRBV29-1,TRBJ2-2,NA,CSVEDRGTSNTGELFF,TGCAGCGTTGAAGATCGGGGGACGTCGAACACCGGGGAGCTGTTTTTT
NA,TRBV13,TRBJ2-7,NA,CASSYRGEQYF,TGTGCCAGCAGCTACCGAGGGGAGCAGTACTTC
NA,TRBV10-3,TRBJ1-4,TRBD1,CAISEPGTGGEKLFF,TGTGCCATCAGTGAACCCGGGACAGGGGGTGAAAAACTGTTTTTT
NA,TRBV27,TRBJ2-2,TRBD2,CASSLSGGGASNGELFF,TGTGCCAGCAGTTTATCAGGCGGGGGGGCCTCGAACGGGGAGCTGTTTTTT
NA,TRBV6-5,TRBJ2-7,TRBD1,CASRRTGKFYEQYF,TGTGCCAGCAGACGGACAGGGAAGTTTTACGAGCAGTACTTC
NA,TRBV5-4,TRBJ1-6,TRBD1,CASSLGQGAGNSPLHF,TGTGCCAGCAGCTTGGGACAGGGGGCCGGTAATTCACCCCTCCACTTT
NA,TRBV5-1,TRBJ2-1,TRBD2,CASSQGTSGRTYNEQFF,TGCGCCAGCAGCCAAGGGACTAGCGGGCGGACTTACAATGAGCAGTTCTTC
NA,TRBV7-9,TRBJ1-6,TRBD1,CASSLGQGLALHF,TGTGCCAGCAGCTTAGGACAGGGGCTGGCCCTCCACTTT
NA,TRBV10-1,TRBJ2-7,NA,CASRISIQGDEQYF,TGCGCCAGCAGGATCTCTATCCAGGGTGACGAGCAGTACTTC
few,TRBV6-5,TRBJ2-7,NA,CASSPRQEQYF,TGTGCCAGCAGTCCCAGACAGGAGCAGTACTTC
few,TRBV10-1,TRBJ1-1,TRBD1,CASSATGGQSEAFF,TGCGCCAGCAGTGCGACAGGGGGCCAGAGTGAAGCTTTCTTT
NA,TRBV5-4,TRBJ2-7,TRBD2,CASSSWGAGVTYEQYF,TGTGCCAGCAGCTCCTGGGGAGCGGGGGTAACCTACGAGCAGTACTTC
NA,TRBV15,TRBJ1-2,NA,CATSQGKLGGYTF,TGTGCCACCAGCCAGGGAAAGCTTGGGGGCTACACCTTC
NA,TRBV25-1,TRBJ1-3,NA,CASLRSPGNTIYF,TGTGCCAGCCTCCGGTCCCCTGGAAACACCATATATTTT
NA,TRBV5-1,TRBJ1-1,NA,CASSLIAGDTEAFF,TGCGCCAGCAGCTTGATTGCAGGGGACACTGAAGCTTTCTTT
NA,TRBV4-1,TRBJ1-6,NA,CASSQDGDSPLHF,TGCGCCAGCAGCCAAGATGGAGATTCACCCCTCCACTTT
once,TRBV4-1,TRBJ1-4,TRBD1,CASSHGTGTEKLFF,TGCGCCAGCAGCCATGGGACAGGGACGGAAAAACTGTTTTTT
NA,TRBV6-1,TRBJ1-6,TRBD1,CASTGTGQNSPLHF,TGTGCCAGCACCGGGACAGGGCAGAATTCACCCCTCCACTTT
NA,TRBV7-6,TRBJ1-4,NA,CASSFTMMGEKLFF,TGTGCCAGCAGCTTCACTATGATGGGTGAAAAACTGTTTTTT
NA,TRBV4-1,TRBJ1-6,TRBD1,CASSQEWMGQGATIPLHF,TGCGCCAGCAGCCAAGAGTGGATGGGACAGGGGGCGACCATCCCCCTCCACTTT
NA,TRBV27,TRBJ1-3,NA,CASSLSRGDTSGNTIYF,TGTGCCAGCAGTTTATCCCGCGGGGATACCTCTGGAAACACCATATATTTT
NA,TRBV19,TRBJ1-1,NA,CASSMSWEPEAFF,TGTGCCAGTAGTATGTCTTGGGAGCCTGAAGCTTTCTTT
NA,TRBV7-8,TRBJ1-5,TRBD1,CASSSSGTGGNQPQHF,TGTGCCAGCAGCTCGTCCGGGACAGGGGGCAATCAGCCCCAGCATTTT
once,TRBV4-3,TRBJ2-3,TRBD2,CASSQETAGGRVQSTDTQYF,TGCGCCAGCAGCCAAGAGACAGCGGGGGGGCGAGTCCAGTCCACAGATACGCAGTATTTT
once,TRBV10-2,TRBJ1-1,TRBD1,CASSESTGGNTEAFF,TGCGCCAGCAGTGAGTCGACAGGGGGGAACACTGAAGCTTTCTTT
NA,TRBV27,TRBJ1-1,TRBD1,CASRPQGDTEAFF,TGTGCCAGCAGGCCACAGGGGGACACTGAAGCTTTCTTT
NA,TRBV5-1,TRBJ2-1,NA,CASSLEHEQFF,TGCGCCAGCAGCTTGGAGCATGAGCAGTTCTTC
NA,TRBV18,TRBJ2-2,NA,CASSPEFRDSEFPGELFF,TGTGCCAGCTCACCAGAATTCCGGGATTCCGAGTTCCCCGGGGAGCTGTTTTTT
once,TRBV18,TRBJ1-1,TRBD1,CASSPLDRGTEAFF,TGTGCCAGCTCACCACTAGACAGGGGAACTGAAGCTTTCTTT
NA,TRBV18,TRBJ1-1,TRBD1,CASSPKGAGTEAFF,TGTGCCAGCTCACCGAAGGGGGCGGGGACTGAAGCTTTCTTT
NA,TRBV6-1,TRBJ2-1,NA,CASSDGTAYNEQFF,TGTGCCAGCAGTGACGGTACAGCCTACAATGAGCAGTTCTTC
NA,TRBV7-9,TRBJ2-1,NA,CASSLGRTAYNEQFF,TGTGCCAGCAGCTTAGGTCGTACAGCCTACAATGAGCAGTTCTTC
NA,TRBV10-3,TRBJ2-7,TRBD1,CAISRGILTGGASPHEQYF,TGTGCCATCAGCCGGGGGATCCTGACAGGGGGCGCTTCCCCCCACGAGCAGTACTTC
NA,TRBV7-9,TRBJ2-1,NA,CASSPIADNEQFF,TGTGCCAGCAGCCCCATAGCGGACAATGAGCAGTTCTTC
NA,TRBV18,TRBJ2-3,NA,CASSPSNVAGWVSTDTQYF,TGTGCCAGCTCACCGTCGAACGTGGCGGGTTGGGTGAGCACAGATACGCAGTATTTT
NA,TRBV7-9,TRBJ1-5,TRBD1,CASSSTGDRNQPQHF,TGTGCCAGCAGCTCTACAGGGGATCGCAATCAGCCCCAGCATTTT
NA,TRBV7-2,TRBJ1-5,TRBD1,CASTGQGPIGAQPQHF,TGTGCCAGCACCGGACAGGGACCCATCGGGGCTCAGCCCCAGCATTTT
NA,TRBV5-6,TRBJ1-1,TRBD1,CASSTRDRYTEAFF,TGTGCCAGCAGCACCCGGGACAGATACACTGAAGCTTTCTTT
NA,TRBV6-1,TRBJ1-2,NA,CASSEYRDYGYTF,TGTGCCAGCAGTGAATACAGGGACTATGGCTACACCTTC
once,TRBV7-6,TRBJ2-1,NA,CASSSLRFSYNEQFF,TGTGCCAGCAGCTCCCTCAGGTTCTCCTACAATGAGCAGTTCTTC
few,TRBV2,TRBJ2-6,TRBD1,CASSPGTGSPSGANVLTF,TGTGCCAGCAGTCCCGGGACAGGATCTCCCTCTGGGGCCAACGTCCTGACTTTC
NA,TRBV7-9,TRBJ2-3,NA,CASSPVATGSTDTQYF,TGTGCCAGCAGCCCCGTAGCGACGGGAAGCACAGATACGCAGTATTTT
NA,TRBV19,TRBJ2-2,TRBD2,CASSTRLAGGAGELFF,TGTGCCAGTAGTACCCGACTAGCGGGGGGTGCCGGGGAGCTGTTTTTT
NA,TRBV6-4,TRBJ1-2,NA,CASSPEEQASHYGYTF,TGTGCCAGCAGCCCGGAGGAGCAGGCATCCCACTATGGCTACACCTTC
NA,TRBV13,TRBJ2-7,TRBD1,CASSYGQGMYEQYF,TGTGCCAGCAGCTACGGACAGGGGATGTACGAGCAGTACTTC
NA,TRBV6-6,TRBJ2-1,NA,CASSLDRLNEQFF,TGTGCCAGCAGTTTGGACAGACTAAATGAGCAGTTCTTC
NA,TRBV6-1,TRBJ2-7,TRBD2,CASRLFGGAREQYF,TGTGCCAGCCGCCTTTTCGGGGGGGCGCGTGAGCAGTACTTC
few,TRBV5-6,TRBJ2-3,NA,CASSDGLDGTDTQYF,TGTGCCAGCAGCGACGGACTGGATGGCACAGATACGCAGTATTTT
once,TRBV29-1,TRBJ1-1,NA,CSAFGQMNTEAFF,TGCAGCGCCTTCGGACAGATGAACACTGAAGCTTTCTTT
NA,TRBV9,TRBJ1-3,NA,CASSQGLSGNTIYF,TGTGCCAGCAGCCAGGGACTCTCTGGAAACACCATATATTTT
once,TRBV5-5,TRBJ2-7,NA,CASSLGGEAYEQYF,TGTGCCAGCAGCTTGGGCGGTGAAGCCTACGAGCAGTACTTC
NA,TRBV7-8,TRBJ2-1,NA,CASSFLPTRGANNEQFF,TGTGCCAGCAGCTTTCTACCCACCAGGGGGGCCAACAATGAGCAGTTCTTC
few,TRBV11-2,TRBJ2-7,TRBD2,CASSLGGGSYEQYF,TGTGCCAGCAGCTTAGGGGGGGGCTCCTACGAGCAGTACTTC
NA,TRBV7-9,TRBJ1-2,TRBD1,CASSPGQALYGYTF,TGTGCCAGCAGCCCAGGACAGGCTCTGTATGGCTACACCTTC
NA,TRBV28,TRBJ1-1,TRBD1,CASSFDRDPNTEAFF,TGTGCCAGCAGTTTCGACAGGGACCCCAACACTGAAGCTTTCTTT
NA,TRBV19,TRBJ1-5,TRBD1,CASSTQTGSGYSNQPQHF,TGTGCCAGTAGTACCCAGACAGGGTCGGGTTATAGCAATCAGCCCCAGCATTTT
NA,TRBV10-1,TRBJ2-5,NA,CASSSELEETQYF,TGCGCCAGCAGTAGCGAATTGGAGGAGACCCAGTACTTC
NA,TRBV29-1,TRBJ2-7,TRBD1,CSVANRTGKLYEQYF,TGCAGCGTCGCGAACCGGACAGGTAAACTCTACGAGCAGTACTTC
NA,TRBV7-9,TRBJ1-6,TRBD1,CASSKPTGYYNSPLHF,TGTGCCAGCAGCAAACCGACAGGGTACTATAATTCACCCCTCCACTTT
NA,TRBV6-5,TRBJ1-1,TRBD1,CASSYQTGFGFEAFF,TGTGCCAGCAGTTACCAGACAGGGTTTGGCTTTGAAGCTTTCTTT